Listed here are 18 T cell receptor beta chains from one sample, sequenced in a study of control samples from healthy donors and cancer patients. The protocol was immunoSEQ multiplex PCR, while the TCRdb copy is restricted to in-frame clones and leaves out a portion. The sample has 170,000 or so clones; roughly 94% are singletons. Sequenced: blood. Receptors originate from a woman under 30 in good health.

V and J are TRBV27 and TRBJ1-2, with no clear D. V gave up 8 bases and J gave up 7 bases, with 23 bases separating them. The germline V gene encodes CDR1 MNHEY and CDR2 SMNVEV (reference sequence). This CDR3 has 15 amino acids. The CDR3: CASLALGEGVGGYTF. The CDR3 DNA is TGTGCCAGCCTGGCCCTAGGTGAGGGTGTGGGTGGCTACACCTTC.

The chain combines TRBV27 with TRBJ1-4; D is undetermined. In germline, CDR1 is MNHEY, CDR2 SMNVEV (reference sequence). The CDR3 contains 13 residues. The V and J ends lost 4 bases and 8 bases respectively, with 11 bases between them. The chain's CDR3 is CASSSWEGEKLFF. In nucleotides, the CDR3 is TGTGCCAGCAGTTCGTGGGAAGGGGAAAAACTGTTTTTT.

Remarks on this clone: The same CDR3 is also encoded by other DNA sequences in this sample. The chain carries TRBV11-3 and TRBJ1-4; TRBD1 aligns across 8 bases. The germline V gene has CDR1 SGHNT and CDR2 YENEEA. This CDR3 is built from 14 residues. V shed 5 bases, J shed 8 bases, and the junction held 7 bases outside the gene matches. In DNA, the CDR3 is TGTGCCAGCAGCGGCCAGGGGGCGGGAGAAAAACTGTTTTTT. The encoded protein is CASSGQGAGEKLFF.

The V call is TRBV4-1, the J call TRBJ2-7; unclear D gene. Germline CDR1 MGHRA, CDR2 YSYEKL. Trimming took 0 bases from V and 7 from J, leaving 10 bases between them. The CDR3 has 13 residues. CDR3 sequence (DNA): TGCGCCAGCAGCCAAGATACTGGGAAGGAGCAGTACTTC. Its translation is CASSQDTGKEQYF.

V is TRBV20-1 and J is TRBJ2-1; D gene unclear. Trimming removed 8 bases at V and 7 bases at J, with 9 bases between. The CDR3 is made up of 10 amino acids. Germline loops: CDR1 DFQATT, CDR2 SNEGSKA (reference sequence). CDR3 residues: CSTYQNEQFF. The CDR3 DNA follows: TGCAGTACCTACCAGAATGAGCAGTTCTTC.

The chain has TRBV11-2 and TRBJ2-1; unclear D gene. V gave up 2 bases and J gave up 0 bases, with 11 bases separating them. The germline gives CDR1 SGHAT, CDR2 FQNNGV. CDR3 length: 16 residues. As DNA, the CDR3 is TGTGCCAGCAGCTTATATCAGCGTAGCTCCTACAATGAGCAGTTCTTC. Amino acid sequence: CASSLYQRSSYNEQFF.

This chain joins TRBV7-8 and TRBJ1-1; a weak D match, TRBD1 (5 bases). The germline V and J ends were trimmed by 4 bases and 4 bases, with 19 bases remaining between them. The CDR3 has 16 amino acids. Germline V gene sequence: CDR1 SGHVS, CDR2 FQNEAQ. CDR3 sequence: CASSSRDRPRSTEAFF. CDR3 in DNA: TGTGCCAGCAGCTCCCGGGACCGGCCTCGGAGCACTGAAGCTTTCTTT.

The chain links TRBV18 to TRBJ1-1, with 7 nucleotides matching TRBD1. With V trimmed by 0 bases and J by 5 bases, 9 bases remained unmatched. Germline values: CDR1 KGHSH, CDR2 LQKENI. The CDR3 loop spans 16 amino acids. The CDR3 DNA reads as TGTGCCAGCTCACCACCGACAGGGCTGGGGCTGACTGAAGCTTTCTTT. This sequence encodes CASSPPTGLGLTEAFF.

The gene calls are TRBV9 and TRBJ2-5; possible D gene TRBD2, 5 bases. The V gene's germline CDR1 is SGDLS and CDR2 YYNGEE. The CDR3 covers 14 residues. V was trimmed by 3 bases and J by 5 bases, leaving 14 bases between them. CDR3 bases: TGTGCCAGCAGCGCGACGGCCCGAGGGGAGACCCAGTACTTC. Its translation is CASSATARGETQYF.

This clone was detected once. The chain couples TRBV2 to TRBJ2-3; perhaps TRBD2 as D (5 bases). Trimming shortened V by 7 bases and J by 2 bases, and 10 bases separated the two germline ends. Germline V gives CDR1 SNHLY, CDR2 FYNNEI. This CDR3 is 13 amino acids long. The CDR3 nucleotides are TGTGCCAGCAAGTGGAGGTTCACAGATACGCAGTATTTT. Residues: CASKWRFTDTQYF.

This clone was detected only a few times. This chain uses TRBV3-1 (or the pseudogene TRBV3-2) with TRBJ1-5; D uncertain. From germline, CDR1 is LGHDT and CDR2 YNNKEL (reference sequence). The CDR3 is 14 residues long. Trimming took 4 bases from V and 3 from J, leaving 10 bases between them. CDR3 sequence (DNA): TGTGCCAGCAGCCTGGGAACTTCCAATCAGCCCCAGCATTTT. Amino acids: CASSLGTSNQPQHF.

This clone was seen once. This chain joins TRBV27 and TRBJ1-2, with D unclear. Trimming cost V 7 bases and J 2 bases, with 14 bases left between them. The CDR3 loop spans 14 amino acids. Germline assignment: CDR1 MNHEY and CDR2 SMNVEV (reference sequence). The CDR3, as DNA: TGTGCCAGCAATCCGCGGGAATCGAACTATGGCTACACCTTC. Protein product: CASNPRESNYGYTF.

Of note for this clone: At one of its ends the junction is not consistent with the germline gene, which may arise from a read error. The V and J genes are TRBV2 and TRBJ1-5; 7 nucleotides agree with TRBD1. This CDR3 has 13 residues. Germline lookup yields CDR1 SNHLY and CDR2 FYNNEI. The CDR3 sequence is CASREEQGQPQHF. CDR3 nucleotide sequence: TGTGCCAGCAGGGAAGAACAGGGGCAGCCCCAGCATTTT.

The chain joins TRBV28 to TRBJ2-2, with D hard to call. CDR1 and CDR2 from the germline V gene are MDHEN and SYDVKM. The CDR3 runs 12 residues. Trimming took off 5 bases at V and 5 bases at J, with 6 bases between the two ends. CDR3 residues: CASSRSTGELFF. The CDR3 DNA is TGTGCCAGCAGTCGATCGACCGGGGAGCTGTTTTTT.

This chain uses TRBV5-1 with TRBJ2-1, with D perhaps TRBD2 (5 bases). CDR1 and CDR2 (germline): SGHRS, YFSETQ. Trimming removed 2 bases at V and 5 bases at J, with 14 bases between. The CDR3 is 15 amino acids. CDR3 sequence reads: CASSLKLSGNNEQFF. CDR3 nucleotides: TGCGCCAGCAGCTTAAAGCTCTCCGGGAACAATGAGCAGTTCTTC.

CDR3 DNA sequence: TGTGCCAGTAGTATAGGTAGGGCGACCGGGGAGCTGTTTTTT. This translates into CASSIGRATGELFF. The chain recombines TRBV19 with TRBJ2-2; D not resolved. The V and J ends lost 1 base and 5 bases respectively, with 8 bases between them. This CDR3 has 14 residues. The V gene's germline CDR1 is LNHDA and CDR2 SQIVND (reference sequence).

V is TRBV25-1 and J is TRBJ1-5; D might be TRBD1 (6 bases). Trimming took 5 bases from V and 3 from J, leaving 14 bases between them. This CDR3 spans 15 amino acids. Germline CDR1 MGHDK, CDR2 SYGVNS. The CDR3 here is CASSQPGADNQPQHF. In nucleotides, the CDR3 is TGTGCCAGCAGTCAGCCGGGGGCAGACAATCAGCCCCAGCATTTT.

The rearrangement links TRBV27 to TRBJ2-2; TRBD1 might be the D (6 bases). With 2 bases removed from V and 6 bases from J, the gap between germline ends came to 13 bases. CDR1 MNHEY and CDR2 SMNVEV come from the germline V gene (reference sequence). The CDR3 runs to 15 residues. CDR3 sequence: CASSLNGGAAGELFF. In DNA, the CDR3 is TGTGCCAGCAGTTTAAATGGGGGCGCGGCCGGGGAGCTGTTTTTT.